This T cell receptor beta chain was retrieved from a study of spatial heterogeneity in lung cancer. Study-level background: In raw reads, more than nine appearances on average were recorded for each unique TCR and UMI combination.

In the library, each TCR cDNA molecule bore its own unique molecular identifier. TCRdb used MiXCR to reprocess the 5' RACE reads, holding one entry per CDR3 protein. The repertoire holds about 23,000 distinct CDR3 sequences, with approximately 4.3% as singletons. General study points: Counts of expanded intratumoral alpha and beta TCRs tracked tumor mutation counts.

The sample's time point: sample taken at primary tumor resection. V gave up 3 bases and J gave up 6 bases, with 15 bases separating them. This CDR3 region has 15 residues. Germline V gene lookup returns CDR1 SEHNR and CDR2 FQNEAQ (reference sequence). This clonotype was counted between two and nine times. The antigen remains undetermined. This clonotype originated in a male donor with early-stage non-small cell lung cancer. The rearrangement links TRBV7-9 to TRBJ1-5, with a tentative D call TRBD1 (5 bases). The material was lung tumor tissue, obtained at surgery. CDR3 in DNA: TGTGCCAGCAGCTTGGGGACCGGGGAATCTCAGCCCCAGCATTTT. Protein: CASSLGTGESQPQHF.